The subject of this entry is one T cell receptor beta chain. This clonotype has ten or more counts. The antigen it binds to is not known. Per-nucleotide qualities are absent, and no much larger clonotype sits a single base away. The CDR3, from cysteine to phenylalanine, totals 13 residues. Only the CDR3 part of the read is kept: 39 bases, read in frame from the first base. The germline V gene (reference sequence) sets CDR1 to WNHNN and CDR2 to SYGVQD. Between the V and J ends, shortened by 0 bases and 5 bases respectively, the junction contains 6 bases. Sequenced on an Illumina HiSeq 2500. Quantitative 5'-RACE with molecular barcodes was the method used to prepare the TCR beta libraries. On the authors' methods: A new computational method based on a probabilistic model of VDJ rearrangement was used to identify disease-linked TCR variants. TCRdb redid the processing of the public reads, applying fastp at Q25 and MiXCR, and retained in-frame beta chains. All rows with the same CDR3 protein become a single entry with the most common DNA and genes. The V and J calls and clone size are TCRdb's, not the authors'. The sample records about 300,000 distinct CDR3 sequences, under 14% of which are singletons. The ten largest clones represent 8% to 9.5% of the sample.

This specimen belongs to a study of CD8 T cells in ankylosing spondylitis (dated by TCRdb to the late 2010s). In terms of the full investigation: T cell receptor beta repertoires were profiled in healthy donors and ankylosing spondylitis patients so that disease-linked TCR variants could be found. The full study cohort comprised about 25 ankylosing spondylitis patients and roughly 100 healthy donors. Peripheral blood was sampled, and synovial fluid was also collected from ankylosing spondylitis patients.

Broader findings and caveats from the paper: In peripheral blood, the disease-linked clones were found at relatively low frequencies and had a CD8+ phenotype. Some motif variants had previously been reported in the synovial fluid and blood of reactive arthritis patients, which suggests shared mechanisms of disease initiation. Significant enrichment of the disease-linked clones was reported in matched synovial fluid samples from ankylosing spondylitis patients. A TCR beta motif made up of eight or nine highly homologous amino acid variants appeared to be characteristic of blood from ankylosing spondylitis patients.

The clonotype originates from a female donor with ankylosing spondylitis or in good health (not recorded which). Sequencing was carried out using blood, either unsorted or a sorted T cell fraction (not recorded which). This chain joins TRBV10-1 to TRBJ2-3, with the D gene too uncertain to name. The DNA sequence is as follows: TGCGCCAGCAGTGAGTCGAAAGGAGATACGCAGTATTTT. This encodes CASSESKGDTQYF.